Detailed here is one TCR beta chain. This sample is part of a study of beta chain features in type 1 diabetes. At the level of the study: On cell yields, gender and age, patients and healthy donors were similar. The samples had roughly 100,000,000 sorted cells examined in all.

TCRB transcripts that were expressed got sequenced, as all of the isolated RNA had been reverse transcribed. Assay used: immunoSEQ multiplex PCR; TCRdb lists only in-frame clones, some missing. The sample lists under 450,000 clones, approximately 15% occurring once. The CDR3 loop spans 15 amino acids. Deletions cut 3 bases from V and 1 base from J, with 13 bases between. In germline, CDR1 is MDHEN, CDR2 SYDVKM. Sequences were obtained from naive CD4+ T cells from blood. V and J are TRBV28 and TRBJ2-7, with a possible D match to TRBD2 (5 bases). The receptor's source is a woman between 18 and 30 years old in good health. CDR3 sequence (DNA): TGTGCCAGCAGTTTGCCGGACTCCTTATCCTACGAGCAGTACTTC. Translated: CASSLPDSLSYEQYF.